This TCR beta chain comes out of a study of blood T cell repertoires in COVID-19. On the study more broadly: Samples representing acute and convalescent COVID-19 were sourced from the United States, Italy and Spain.

Method: immunoSEQ multiplex PCR; TCRdb's copy keeps in-frame clones and lacks some. The table has about 140,000 clones, 87% seen once. The germline CDR1 and CDR2 sequences are SGHVS and FNYEAQ. Deletions cut 2 bases from V and 0 bases from J, with 18 bases between. CDR3 length: 18 residues. The chain employs TRBV7-6 and TRBJ2-3, with D tentatively TRBD2 (7 bases). The sample consisted of PBMCs or T cells enriched from blood (not recorded which). The receptor was derived from a man in his sixties who had recovered from COVID-19. The CDR3 DNA reads TGTGCCAGCAGCTTATTGACAGGCGGGGGAGGTAGCACAGATACGCAGTATTTT. It codes for CASSLLTGGGGSTDTQYF.